Listed here are 23 T cell receptor beta chains from one sample, sequenced in a study of post-analysis software for immune sequencing data (dated by TCRdb to between 2014 and 2017). The antigens these receptors bind are not known. Libraries were prepared through PCR. TCRdb names Illumina HiSeq 2500 as the instrument used. To reduce PCR and sequencing biases, unique molecular identifiers were incorporated into the TCR beta cDNA libraries. TCRdb trimmed the raw reads at Q25, called clones with MiXCR and kept productive beta chains. Rows are combined by CDR3 protein, so each entry shows the most common genes and DNA. This sample holds fewer than 700,000 distinct CDR3 sequences; about 40% were observed only once. Approximately 1.7% of the sample comes from the top ten. Results the study describes overall, beyond this receptor: Several TRBV segments, including TRBV5-6, TRBV5-1 and TRBV20-1, were significantly more frequent in patients than controls.

What was sequenced was blood. The receptors derive from a girl aged 5-17 years with multiple sclerosis.

V usage is TRBV7-2 and J usage is TRBJ1-5, with D perhaps matching TRBD1 (5 bases). Germline lookup yields CDR1 SGHTA and CDR2 FQGNSA. The germline V and J ends were trimmed by 3 bases and 3 bases, with 9 bases remaining between them. The CDR3 runs to 14 residues. CDR3 residues: CASSFRQTNQPQHF. The CDR3 DNA is TGTGCCAGCAGCTTTAGACAGACCAATCAGCCCCAGCATTTT.

This clonotype was detected a few times. V gene TRBV6-5 combines with J gene TRBJ1-2; TRBD1 agrees at 7 bases. The ends lost 5 bases at V and 4 bases at J; junction bases unmatched: 4. Germline values: CDR1 MNHEY, CDR2 SVGAGI. The CDR3 loop spans 13 amino acids. The DNA for the CDR3 is TGTGCCAGCAGTCTTGAGGGGGCCTATGGCTACACCTTC. It yields the protein CASSLEGAYGYTF.

The chain links TRBV12-3 or TRBV12-4 to TRBJ2-5, with a weak D call TRBD2 (6 bases). Deletions cut 4 bases from V and 13 bases from J, with 13 bases between. The CDR3 is made up of 11 amino acids. The CDR3 DNA is TGTGCCAGCAGTTCTGGGACTGCCTGGTACTTC. Its translation: CASSSGTAWYF.

The chain has TRBV6-5 and TRBJ1-5; 7 bases line up with TRBD1. In germline, CDR1 is MNHEY, CDR2 SVGAGI. The trim removed 6 bases at V and 1 base at J, leaving 3 bases unmatched. The length of the CDR3 is 14 residues. The CDR3 is CASRKTGSNQPQHF. CDR3 DNA sequence: TGTGCCAGCAGGAAGACAGGGAGCAATCAGCCCCAGCATTTT.

In its sample, this clonotype was seen a few times. V is TRBV20-1 and J is TRBJ2-4; TRBD2 matches 10 bases. The J call could be wrong; TRBJ2-7 is a better fit for the DNA end. Germline loops: CDR1 DFQATT, CDR2 SNEGSKA (reference sequence). The CDR3 has 16 residues. CDR3 loop: CSARDRTSGFSYEQYF. The CDR3 DNA sequence: TGCAGTGCTAGAGATAGGACTAGCGGCTTTTCCTACGAGCAGTACTTC.

The chain links TRBV5-1 to TRBJ2-1, with D perhaps TRBD2 (6 bases). The V end was cut by 3 bases, the J end by 8 bases, with 9 bases between. The V gene's germline CDR1 is SGHRS and CDR2 YFSETQ. The CDR3 extends over 12 amino acids. The CDR3 coding sequence is TGCGCCAGCAGCTGGAGGGGCGATGAGCAGTTCTTC. It specifies CASSWRGDEQFF.

This clonotype was found a few times. V usage is TRBV6-5 and J usage is TRBJ2-5; 10 bases are shared with TRBD2. Losses at the gene ends were 3 bases for V and 11 bases for J; bases not matched to a gene: 9. The CDR3 extends over 14 amino acids. Germline V CDR1 and CDR2: MNHEY, SVGAGI. The CDR3 protein is CASSYASGGVEQYF. The DNA of the CDR3 is TGTGCCAGCAGTTATGCCAGCGGGGGGGTAGAGCAGTACTTC.

The rearrangement uses TRBV5-1 and TRBJ2-4, with TRBD2 matching over 10 bases. Per germline, CDR1 SGHRS and CDR2 YFSETQ. The CDR3 runs to 15 residues. V lost 2 bases, J lost 13 bases, and 12 bases stayed unmatched. CDR3 sequence reads: CASSFTGTSDPEQYF. CDR3 DNA: TGCGCCAGCAGCTTTACCGGGACTAGCGACCCTGAGCAGTACTTC.

The J gene is TRBJ2-7, the V gene TRBV4-1; 7 nucleotides match TRBD1. Trimming took 3 bases from V and 0 from J; bases not matched to a gene: 5. This CDR3 is 15 amino acids long. The germline CDR1 and CDR2 sequences are MGHRA and YSYEKL. The CDR3 sequence: CASSHRSGGSYEQYF. Written as DNA, the CDR3 is TGCGCCAGCAGCCACCGCTCAGGGGGCTCCTACGAGCAGTACTTC.

Here the CDR3 reads CASSRPDREVNEQFF. CDR3 bases: TGCGCCAGCAGCCGCCCGGACAGGGAGGTCAATGAGCAGTTCTTC. The rearrangement links TRBV4-1 to TRBJ2-1; 8 bases agree with TRBD1. V trimming: 4 bases; J trimming: 6 bases; junction bases outside the gene matches: 8. The CDR3 spans 15 residues. Germline V CDR1 and CDR2: MGHRA, YSYEKL.

The chain employs TRBV20-1 and TRBJ1-2; a possible D gene is TRBD1 (6 bases). Germline V gene sequence: CDR1 DFQATT, CDR2 SNEGSKA (reference sequence). Trimming stripped 1 base from V and 4 bases from J, with 19 bases between. The CDR3 consists of 16 residues. The CDR3 DNA is TGCAGTGCTAGAGCCGGGGCCAGGGGAGCCTCCTATGGCTACACCTTC. Its translation: CSARAGARGASYGYTF.

The sample holds a few counts of this clonotype. The chain recombines TRBV20-1 with TRBJ2-7; 7 bases map to TRBD1. This CDR3 is built from 14 residues. The V gene end was trimmed by 5 bases and the J gene end by 0 bases; junction bases not matched to a gene: 7. From germline, CDR1 is DFQATT and CDR2 SNEGSKA (reference sequence). CDR3 in amino acids: CSASGGPSSYEQYF. CDR3 DNA: TGCAGTGCTTCAGGGGGTCCCAGCTCCTACGAGCAGTACTTC.

This clonotype was counted only a few times. This chain links TRBV4-2 with TRBJ1-2; D is uncertain. Looked up from germline, CDR1 is LGHNA and CDR2 is YNFKEQ. With 1 base removed from V and 4 bases from J, the gap between germline ends came to 4 bases. The CDR3 loop spans 12 amino acids. The CDR3 bases are TGTGCCAGCAGCCAAGGCCTCTATGGCTACACCTTC. Residues: CASSQGLYGYTF.

This clonotype has only a few counts. The chain has TRBV2 and TRBJ2-1; D may be TRBD1 or TRBD2 (5 bases each). Germline V gives CDR1 SNHLY, CDR2 FYNNEI. Trimming removed 9 bases at V and 4 bases at J, with 13 bases between. This CDR3 contains 13 residues. The CDR3 reads CARNRDPYNEQFF. DNA of the CDR3: TGTGCCAGGAACCGGGACCCTTACAATGAGCAGTTCTTC.

This chain uses TRBV18 with TRBJ1-4; D gene unclear. Germline V gives CDR1 KGHSH, CDR2 LQKENI. This CDR3 contains 16 residues. V was shortened by 2 bases and J by 1 base, with 11 bases between the two germline ends. The CDR3 sequence: CASSPYPPGTNEKLFF. CDR3 DNA sequence: TGTGCCAGCTCACCATACCCTCCGGGAACTAATGAAAAACTGTTTTTT.

This chain links TRBV12-3 or TRBV12-4 with TRBJ1-1; 9 nucleotides line up with TRBD1. There are 15 residues in the CDR3. V dropped 6 bases and J dropped 1; count of bases not matched to a gene: 6. The CDR3 coding sequence is TGTGCCAGCAGGACCGGACAGGGGTGGAACACTGAAGCTTTCTTT. Its protein is CASRTGQGWNTEAFF.

This clonotype was counted only a few times. V is TRBV18 and J is TRBJ2-5, with 7 bases matching TRBD1. The CDR3 extends over 14 amino acids. The V gene end was trimmed by 6 bases and the J gene end by 1 base; junction bases not matched to a gene: 5. In germline, CDR1 is KGHSH, CDR2 LQKENI. As DNA, the CDR3 is TGTGCCAGCTCCCGGGACAGCCCCCAAGAGACCCAGTACTTC. Encoded protein: CASSRDSPQETQYF.

This clonotype came up a few times. The rearrangement links TRBV5-1 to TRBJ1-2, with D possibly being TRBD1 (6 bases). The germline gives CDR1 SGHRS, CDR2 YFSETQ. V was shortened by 5 bases and J by 8 bases, with 16 bases between the two germline ends. CDR3 length equals 13 residues. CDR3 in amino acids: CASSLEEGHGYTF. The DNA for the CDR3 is TGCGCCAGCAGTCTGGAGGAGGGACACGGCTACACCTTC.

The CDR3 coding sequence is TGTGCCATCAGTGGCTCCGGCGTACAGGCGGGCCTATCGGCTGGCTACACCTTC. Translated, it gives CAISGSGVQAGLSAGYTF. The rearrangement uses TRBV10-3 and TRBJ1-2; the D gene is possibly TRBD1 (5 bases). Trimming stripped 4 bases from V and 7 bases from J, with 28 bases between. From germline, CDR1 is ENHRY and CDR2 SYGVKD. The CDR3 length is 18 residues.

This clonotype was counted only a few times. The gene calls are TRBV7-9 and TRBJ2-7; 7 bases line up with TRBD2. Per germline, CDR1 SEHNR and CDR2 FQNEAQ (reference sequence). V was clipped by 5 bases and J by 0 bases; unmatched bases: 10. The CDR3 loop spans 16 amino acids. CDR3 protein: CASSPGLADVSYEQYF. The CDR3 DNA sequence: TGTGCCAGCAGCCCGGGCCTAGCGGACGTCTCCTACGAGCAGTACTTC.

A few counts support this clonotype. The gene calls are TRBV12-3 or TRBV12-4 and TRBJ1-1, with D unresolved. This CDR3 has 13 residues. Trimming left V 0 bases short and J 4 bases short, with 6 bases between. The CDR3 nucleotides read TGTGCCAGCAGTTTAGCAGGGATCACTGAAGCTTTCTTT. Encoded protein: CASSLAGITEAFF.

This clonotype has only a few counts. Mismatch with germline at one junction end may stem from a read error. The J gene is TRBJ2-7, the V gene TRBV10-1, with 7 nucleotides matching TRBD2. There are 13 residues in the CDR3. Germline-derived CDR1 and CDR2 are WNHNN and SYGVQD (reference sequence). The CDR3 nucleotides are TGTGCCAGCAGCCGGACTAGTGGCTACGAGCAGTACTTC. This gives the protein CASSRTSGYEQYF.

The V gene is TRBV9, the J gene TRBJ2-1; TRBD1 aligns across 11 bases. V was pared by 0 bases and J by 7 bases, with 6 bases of the junction left unmatched. Germline V gives CDR1 SGDLS, CDR2 YYNGEE. The CDR3 totals 16 residues. The CDR3 DNA is TGTGCCAGCAGCGTAGAAGGGACAGGGGGTTGGAATGAGCAGTTCTTC. Encoded protein: CASSVEGTGGWNEQFF. The whole variable domain, remainder taken from reference TRBV9 and TRBJ2-1, is DSGVTQTPKHLITATGQRVTLRCSPRSGDLSVYWYQQSLDQGLQFLIQYYNGEERAKGNILERFSAQQFPDLHSELNLSSLELGDSALYFCASSVEGTGGWNEQFFGPGTRLTVL.